This TCR beta chain was recorded in a study of beta chain features in type 1 diabetes (dated by TCRdb to the late 2010s). Regarding the research as a whole: Mean age, gender distribution, total cell number and subset yield did not differ between patients and healthy donors. A total of about 100 million sorted cells were examined across all samples, and RNA yield correlated strongly with the number of cells per subset. In the study, recently diagnosed type 1 diabetes patients and matched healthy donors were compared on the TCRB repertoires of their sorted circulating CD4+ T cell subsets. Regulatory and stem cell-like memory subsets were isolated from only 8 patients and 8 healthy donors, whereas naive and central memory subsets came from all 30 or so donors. The paper's findings and limits, for the study overall: Because cDNA rather than genomic DNA was sequenced, highly expressing activated cells could have been over-represented, although no difference in activation and CD3 levels was found between groups. In all four CD4+ subsets, TCRB CDR3 length was moderately but significantly shorter in type 1 diabetes patients. Fewer insertions and more nucleotide deletions at VDJ recombination sites were observed in patients with type 1 diabetes, implying thymic rearrangement abnormalities. Shorter templates might be favored by PCR, yet because patient and control samples were amplified and corrected together, any such skew would affect both groups equally. Naive, central memory and regulatory TCRB repertoires appeared more similar among patients than among healthy donors. Because small numbers of individuals were included in the HLA sub-analyses, any influence of HLA type on TCRB rearrangement was left unresolved.

Trimming takes 3 bases from V and 0 bases from J, and the germline ends sit 9 bases apart. The germline V gene (reference sequence) yields GTSNPN for CDR1 and SVGIG for CDR2. The CDR3 holds 14 amino acids from the cysteine to the phenylalanine. The retained sequence is limited to the CDR3, 42 bases, with the frame set at the first base. The High Capacity cDNA Reverse Transcription Kit was used to reverse transcribe all of the isolated RNA, meaning that expressed TCRB transcripts were what got sequenced. Deep immunoSEQ sequencing was applied to naive, central memory and regulatory T cell samples, giving an average of approximately 4 million total reads per sample. Sorted cells were lysed in RLT buffer, and RNA was extracted using DNase-treated RNeasy Micro or Mini kits according to cell number. To prevent cross-contamination, each cell subset was processed individually, whereas patient and healthy donor samples were processed jointly. The immunoSEQ multiplex PCR was used to amplify TCRB sequences from cDNA, yielding 87-bp fragments that span the CDR3 region. The amplicons were sequenced using the Illumina HiSeq platform. On the study's bioinformatics: Synthetic template baselines were used to correct PCR bias computationally, reads within Hamming distance 2 were collapsed, and singletons that could not be merged were discarded. Reads were aligned against IMGT so that V, D and J genes, CDR3 length and insertions or deletions at six rearrangement sites could be assigned. Within each subset, clonotype counts were normalized to sorted cell number, and only after that were true diversity and Gini coefficients computed with the tcR R package. The overlap coefficient, calculated on TCRB nucleotide sequences, was used to measure repertoire sharing. Out-of-frame TCRB sequences from naive cells were analyzed as a proxy for the pre-selection repertoire. The immuneACCESS repertoire file appears here via TCRdb, limited to in-frame rearrangements. These files lack a portion of the clones; in checked studies, under half of the deficit traces to unresolved V genes, and the cause of the others is not known. V and J calls and clone size follow that table, whereas D and trimming were derived from the DNA. This sample lists fewer than 500,000 clones; around 14% were detected once. Roughly 0.036% of the sample lies in the top ten.

Each donor gave one peripheral blood draw, roughly 0.11 L on average, collected into heparinised tubes. Using a panel that included CD45RO, CCR7, CD25, CD127, CD95 and CD27, naive, central memory, regulatory and stem cell-like memory CD4+ T cells were sorted on a BD FACSAria II. Purity was above 95% for every sorted population. PBMCs were separated immediately by Lymphoprep density gradient centrifugation and were stained directly, without being cultured. So that batch effects would be minimized, each experiment stained and sorted samples in pairs, pairing one healthy donor with one patient. There are a few counts of this clone. Its antigen is unknown. The sample holds no much larger clone one base away, and base qualities are not on file.

The V gene is TRBV30 and the J gene is TRBJ1-3, with the D gene too uncertain to name. The clonotype originates from a young man in good health. Sequencing used naive CD4+ T cells from blood. The cell subset or site label for this specimen denotes: true naive CD4+ T cells. The DNA sequence is given as TGTGCCTGGAGGACACCAGTCTCTGGAAACACCATATATTTT. Translation gives CAWRTPVSGNTIYF.